These T cell receptor beta chains were read from a single sample in a study of T cells in Graves' hyperthyroidism and ophthalmopathy. Each CDR3 protein is one row after TCRdb ran MiXCR on the multiplex PCR reads. The sample includes about 560,000 distinct CDR3 sequences, around 15% of them seen just once. Sequenced material: blood. The receptors originated from a young woman with Graves' hyperthyroidism. The CDR3 runs from the conserved cysteine through the conserved F or W. A D gene is named only where the DNA matches it firmly. Size is omitted from some rows. Given values are once, few, many or a class for expanded clones.

size	D	V	J	CDR3	DNA
many	.	TRBV2	TRBJ2-6	CASPRTGTNVLTF	TGTGCCAGCCCGAGGACGGGCACCAACGTCCTGACTTTC
.	.	TRBV14	TRBJ2-7	CASSQVLGLTHEQYF	TGTGCCAGCAGCCAAGTTCTAGGACTCACACACGAGCAGTACTTC
many	.	TRBV20-1	TRBJ1-5	CSAVRDGGLQPQHF	TGCAGTGCTGTAAGGGACGGAGGGCTTCAGCCCCAGCATTTT
many	TRBD1	TRBV7-8	TRBJ2-7	CASSLRVSGQGGNEQYF	TGTGCCAGCAGCTTAAGAGTGTCGGGACAGGGGGGTAACGAGCAGTACTTC
.	.	TRBV27	TRBJ2-2	CASTAGGELFF	TGTGCCAGCACCGCCGGCGGGGAGCTGTTTTTT
.	TRBD1	TRBV30	TRBJ2-1	CAWSSLLRQGSHEQFF	TGTGCCTGGAGTTCTCTACTTAGACAGGGGAGCCATGAGCAGTTCTTC
many	TRBD2	TRBV7-2	TRBJ2-1	CASSVTSGGLFYEQFF	TGTGCCAGCAGCGTAACTAGCGGGGGTTTATTTTATGAGCAGTTCTTC
few	.	TRBV29-1	TRBJ2-5	CSVWGGGPGPTQETQYF	TGCAGCGTTTGGGGGGGGGGGCCAGGACCAACCCAAGAGACCCAGTACTTC
few	TRBD1	TRBV28	TRBJ1-5	CASSERQGGGAQPQHF	TGTGCCAGCAGTGAACGACAGGGGGGAGGGGCTCAGCCCCAGCATTTT
.	.	TRBV7-9	TRBJ2-5	CASSLATSLETQYF	TGTGCCAGCAGCTTAGCTACTAGCTTGGAGACCCAGTACTTC